These 2 T cell receptor beta chains share one sample of origin, sequenced in a study of vaccination and CD4 T cells after COVID-19. Their specific antigens are unknown. CD4+ T cells that had been cultured provided DNA sequenced with the Oncomine TCR Beta short-read assay. TCRdb processed the PCR reads anew with MiXCR; each CDR3 protein has one entry. In the table there are 13,000 or so distinct CDR3 sequences, approximately 74% of which are singletons. The treatment is: roughly 10-day PBMC culture with coronavirus spike peptide pools or control peptides (ViraFEST assay). Sequenced input: CD4+ T cells from blood, cultured in vitro. These receptors were collected from a human donor who had recovered from COVID-19.

The rearrangement joins TRBV20-1 to TRBJ1-5; D perhaps matches TRBD1 (6 bases). The V gene's germline CDR1 is DFQATT and CDR2 SNEGSKA (reference sequence). The CDR3 consists of 17 residues. V lost 6 bases and J lost 8, with 29 bases in between. Here the CDR3 DNA reads TGCAGTGCCCCACTAGTACACAGGGCTACGGGGAGGGAGCCCCAGCATTTT. Its protein is CSAPLVHRATGREPQHF.

The CDR3 reads CASSYVTSGLGEQYF. The CDR3 DNA follows: TGTGCCAGCAGTTACGTGACTAGCGGGTTGGGCGAGCAGTACTTC. This rearrangement joins TRBV6-5 to TRBJ2-7, with TRBD2 matching over 10 bases. The length of the CDR3 is 15 residues. With 2 bases clipped from V and 6 bases from J, the junction kept 7 bases outside the gene matches. From germline, CDR1 is MNHEY and CDR2 SVGAGI.